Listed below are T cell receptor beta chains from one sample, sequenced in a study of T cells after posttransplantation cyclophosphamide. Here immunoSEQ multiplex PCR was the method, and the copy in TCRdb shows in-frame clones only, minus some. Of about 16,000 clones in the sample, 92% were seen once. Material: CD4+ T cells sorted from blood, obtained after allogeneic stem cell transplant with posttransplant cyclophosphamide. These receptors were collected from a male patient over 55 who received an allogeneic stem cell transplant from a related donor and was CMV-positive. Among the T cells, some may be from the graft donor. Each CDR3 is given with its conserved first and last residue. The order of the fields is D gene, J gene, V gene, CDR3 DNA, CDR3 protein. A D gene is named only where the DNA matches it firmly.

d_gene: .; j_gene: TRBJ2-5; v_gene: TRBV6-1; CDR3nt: TGTGCCAGCAGTGGCCCGGGTTCCCAAGAGACCCAGTACTTC; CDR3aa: CASSGPGSQETQYF
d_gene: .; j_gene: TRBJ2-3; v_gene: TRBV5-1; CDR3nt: TGCGCCAGCAGCTTATCTGGGGGGGCCCGTGGCACAGATACGCAGTATTTT; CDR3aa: CASSLSGGARGTDTQYF
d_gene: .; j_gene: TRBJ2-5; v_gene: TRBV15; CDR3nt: TGTGCCACCAGCGTCCGGGGCCAAGAGACCCAGTACTTC; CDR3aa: CATSVRGQETQYF
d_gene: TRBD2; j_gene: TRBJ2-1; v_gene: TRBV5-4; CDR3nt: TGTGCCAGCAGCGCCGGGACTAGGGAAAACAATGAGCAGTTCTTC; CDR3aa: CASSAGTRENNEQFF
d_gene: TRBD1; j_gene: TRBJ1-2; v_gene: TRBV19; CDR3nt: TGTGCCAGTAGTGTGGACAGGGGAGCTTATGGCTACACCTTC; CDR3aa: CASSVDRGAYGYTF
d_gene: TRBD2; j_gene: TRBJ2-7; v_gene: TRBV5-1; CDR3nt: TGCGCCAGCAGCGGCGGGACTAGCGGGGCTCTAACCTACGAGCAGTACTTC; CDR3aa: CASSGGTSGALTYEQYF
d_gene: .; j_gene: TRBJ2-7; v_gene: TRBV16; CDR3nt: TGTGCCAGCAGCCAATCGTCCGAGGGCGAGCAGTACTTC; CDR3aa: CASSQSSEGEQYF
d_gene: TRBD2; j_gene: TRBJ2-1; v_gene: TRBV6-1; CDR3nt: TGTGCCAGCAGTAGACTAGCGAATGAGCAGTTCTTC; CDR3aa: CASSRLANEQFF
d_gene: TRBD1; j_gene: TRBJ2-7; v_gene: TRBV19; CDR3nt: TGTGCCAGTAGTAAGGGACAGGGGGGCTACGAGCAGTACTTC; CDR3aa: CASSKGQGGYEQYF
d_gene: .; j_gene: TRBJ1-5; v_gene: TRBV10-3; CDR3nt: TGTGCCATCAGTGAGTCAGAAGAGAATCAGCCCCAGCATTTT; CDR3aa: CAISESEENQPQHF